These T cell receptor beta chains were read from a single sample in a study of T cells in tuberculosis. TCRdb's table, derived via immunoSEQ multiplex PCR, lists solely in-frame clones and lacks some. The sample has roughly 19,000 clones; 80% to 90% are singletons. Sequencing was done on a sample of PBMCs. Source of these receptors: a donor aged 10-35 years with latent tuberculosis or without tuberculosis infection. The CDR3 runs from the conserved cysteine through the conserved F or W. The D gene is left open where the match is weak. Some rows mark clone size as missing; the rest say once, few, many or name a class of expanded clone.

TRBJ2-2 NA TRBV7-2 NA CASSLAGGTGELFF TGTGCCAGCAGCTTAGCGGGGGGCACCGGGGAGCTGTTTTTT
TRBJ1-5 NA TRBV13 once CASSAGGGNQPQHF TGTGCCAGCAGCGCCGGAGGGGGCAATCAGCCCCAGCATTTT
TRBJ1-5 NA TRBV15 NA CATSGVGGTQHF TGTGCCACCAGCGGGGTTGGGGGGACCCAGCATTTT
TRBJ1-1 NA TRBV5-6 NA CASRTQGQLNTEAFF TGTGCCAGCAGGACACAAGGACAGTTGAACACTGAAGCTTTCTTT
TRBJ1-3 TRBD1 TRBV9 NA CASSYGTGRNTIYF TGTGCCAGCAGCTACGGGACAGGGAGAAACACCATATATTTT
TRBJ1-6 NA TRBV4-1 NA CASSQGRGDQRSPLHF TGCGCCAGCAGCCAAGGGCGGGGGGACCAAAGGTCACCCCTCCACTTT
TRBJ1-2 NA TRBV4-2 NA CASSQDFGGLSYGYTF TGTGCCAGCAGCCAAGATTTTGGAGGACTTTCCTATGGCTACACCTTC
TRBJ1-2 NA TRBV2 NA CASRTVYGYTF TGTGCCAGCAGGACAGTCTATGGCTACACCTTC
TRBJ2-3 TRBD2 TRBV6-5 NA CASSKRTSADTQYF TGTGCCAGCAGTAAGCGGACTAGCGCAGATACGCAGTATTTT
TRBJ2-3 NA TRBV19 NA CASSIEAAIQGDTQYF TGTGCCAGTAGTATAGAGGCTGCAATCCAGGGAGATACGCAGTATTTT
TRBJ2-2 NA TRBV5-1 NA CASSLVAAFTGELFF TGCGCCAGCAGCTTGGTGGCGGCCTTCACCGGGGAGCTGTTTTTT
TRBJ1-3 NA TRBV6-6 NA CASSYLGSGNTIYF TGTGCCAGCAGTTACCTAGGCTCTGGAAACACCATATATTTT
TRBJ2-7 NA TRBV5-1 few CASSLTSGISYEQYF TGCGCCAGCAGCTTGACGTCAGGGATCTCCTACGAGCAGTACTTC
TRBJ2-1 TRBD2 TRBV27 once CASSLGRGAYNEQFF TGTGCCAGCAGTTTAGGCCGGGGGGCCTACAATGAGCAGTTCTTC
TRBJ1-2 NA TRBV5-1 NA CASSWPRGRAGRGVGYTF TGCGCCAGCAGCTGGCCGCGGGGGCGCGCCGGGCGGGGGGTAGGCTACACCTTC
TRBJ2-7 TRBD1 TRBV7-2 NA CASSRQGALTSGEQYF TGTGCCAGCAGCCGACAGGGGGCGCTGACTTCGGGGGAGCAGTACTTC
TRBJ1-1 TRBD1 TRBV6-5 NA CASSFDNRGANTEAFF TGTGCCAGCAGTTTTGATAACAGGGGGGCGAACACTGAAGCTTTCTTT
TRBJ2-7 TRBD2 TRBV27 hyperexpanded CASRTSGGVYEQYF TGTGCCAGCAGGACTAGCGGGGGGGTCTACGAGCAGTACTTC
TRBJ1-2 NA TRBV10-3 NA CAISPGEASVGYTF TGTGCCATCAGCCCGGGGGAGGCGTCGGTCGGCTACACCTTC
TRBJ1-2 TRBD1 TRBV19 NA CASSLPDRGHGYGYTF TGTGCCAGTAGTCTACCGGACAGGGGGCATGGCTATGGCTACACCTTC